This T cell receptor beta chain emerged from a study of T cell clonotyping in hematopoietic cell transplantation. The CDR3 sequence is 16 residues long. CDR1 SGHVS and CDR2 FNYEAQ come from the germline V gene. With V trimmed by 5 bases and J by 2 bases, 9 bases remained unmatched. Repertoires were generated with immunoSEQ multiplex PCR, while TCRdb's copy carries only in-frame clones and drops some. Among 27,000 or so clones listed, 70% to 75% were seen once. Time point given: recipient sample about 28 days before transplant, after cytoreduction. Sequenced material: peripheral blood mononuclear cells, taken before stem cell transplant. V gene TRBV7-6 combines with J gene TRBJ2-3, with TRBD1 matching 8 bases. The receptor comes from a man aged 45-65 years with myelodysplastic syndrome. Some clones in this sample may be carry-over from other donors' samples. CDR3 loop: CASSPRRGQATDTQYF. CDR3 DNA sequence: TGTGCCAGCAGCCCTAGGCGGGGACAGGCCACAGATACGCAGTATTTT.